This T cell receptor (beta chain) was observed in a study of PD-1 blockade in classical Hodgkin lymphoma (dated by TCRdb to 2018 to 2020). Background on the whole study: Nivolumab dosing was 3 mg/kg intravenously every 2 weeks, continuing until either disease progression or unacceptable toxicity. A peripheral blood immune signature of response to PD-1 blockade in classical Hodgkin lymphoma was defined using TCR beta sequencing and CyTOF. What the study reported, not specific to this receptor: Baseline TCR diversity was reported to be lower in newly diagnosed patients than in healthy donors and to be lower still in relapsed/refractory patients. Among trial patients, those achieving complete response had baseline diversity similar to that of newly diagnosed patients, while diversity was significantly lower in partial responders and progressors. Lower diversity was seen in patients whose nivolumab began less than 1 year after ASCT, and these patients were left out of later analyses so that immune reconstitution would not confound the results. By C4D1, a significant rise was seen in CD4+ TCR diversity but not in CD8+ TCR diversity (p=0.0027 vs p=0.16), and the rise was most apparent among complete responders (p=0.02). The study was limited to a single clinical trial cohort, and causes of repertoire differences, possibly disease activity or prior therapy, remained undefined.

The time point label, as the study defines it: cycle 2 day 1 (C2D1) of nivolumab. Relapse after autologous stem cell transplantation had occurred in all trial patients, and cohorts A, B and C were distinguished by prior brentuximab vedotin exposure. The trial cohort included 45 to 65 patients with relapsed/refractory classical Hodgkin lymphoma, and each patient had a best overall response of complete response, partial response or progressive disease. In the multi-cohort phase II CheckMate 205 trial, trial patients received single-agent nivolumab. Best overall response was determined by an independent review committee according to the 2007 International Working Group response criteria. Trial PBMCs were obtained immediately prior to nivolumab initiation (C1D1) and on therapy at cycle 2 day 1 and cycle 4 day 1. Peripheral blood was collected in 8 mL Vacutainer Cell Preparation Tubes, from which PBMCs were isolated by centrifugation and then cryopreserved.

V is trimmed back by 5 bases and J by 3 bases, and the junction contains 6 bases that no gene match accounts for. Via the germline V gene, CDR1 is SGHTA and CDR2 FQGNSA. The CDR3 runs 15 residues from the cysteine to the phenylalanine. Of the read, only the CDR3 DNA is kept; its 45 bases are in frame from base 1. This clone was counted between two and nine times. Its antigen is currently not known. No base quality information exists; no much larger clone differs at one position. The Qiagen DNeasy kit was used to extract genomic DNA both from unsorted PBMCs and from the negatively selected CD4+ and CD8+ fractions. TCR beta CDR3 regions were subjected to amplification by immunoSEQ multiplex PCR with primers that anneal to V and J segments. A synthetic immune receptor repertoire was used to minimize amplification bias, and any residual bias was removed computationally once sequencing was done. The authors' pipeline ran thus. Repertoire diversity was quantified as the Shannon entropy index using custom Python scripts. Unsorted, CD4+ and CD8+ repertoires were examined separately, except in combined analyses, for which CD4+ and CD8+ sequences were merged in silico. Clonal expansion was defined as a frequency increase of at least 2-fold after treatment compared with C1D1, and clones undetected at baseline were assigned a pseudocount of 0.5. Singleton clones were defined as clones with 0 or 1 copy at C1D1, and non-singleton clones were defined as clones with 2 or more copies. Clones expanded in unsorted samples were labelled as CD4+, CD8+ or unknown by matching protein sequences in sorted samples from the same patient. Wilcoxon tests on paired samples were used to test changes in diversity from C1D1 to C4D1. TCRdb limited this immuneACCESS table to in-frame rearrangements with V and J called. A share of clones is missing; checked studies link under half to unresolved V genes, and the rest is unexplained. V and J calls and clone size are as listed in that table; D and trimming were resolved from the DNA. The sample data list some 18,000 clones, and more than 75% of these were observed just once. The ten biggest clones cover 27% of the sample.

Sequenced here: peripheral blood mononuclear cells (PBMCs), sampled before the second cycle of nivolumab. The TCR originated in a human donor with classical Hodgkin lymphoma. The chain couples TRBV7-2 to TRBJ1-2, with TRBD1 identical over 10 junction bases. The DNA sequence is as follows: TGTGCCAGCAGCCGCATCGGGACAGGGGACTATGGCTACACCTTC. Translated, it gives CASSRIGTGDYGYTF.